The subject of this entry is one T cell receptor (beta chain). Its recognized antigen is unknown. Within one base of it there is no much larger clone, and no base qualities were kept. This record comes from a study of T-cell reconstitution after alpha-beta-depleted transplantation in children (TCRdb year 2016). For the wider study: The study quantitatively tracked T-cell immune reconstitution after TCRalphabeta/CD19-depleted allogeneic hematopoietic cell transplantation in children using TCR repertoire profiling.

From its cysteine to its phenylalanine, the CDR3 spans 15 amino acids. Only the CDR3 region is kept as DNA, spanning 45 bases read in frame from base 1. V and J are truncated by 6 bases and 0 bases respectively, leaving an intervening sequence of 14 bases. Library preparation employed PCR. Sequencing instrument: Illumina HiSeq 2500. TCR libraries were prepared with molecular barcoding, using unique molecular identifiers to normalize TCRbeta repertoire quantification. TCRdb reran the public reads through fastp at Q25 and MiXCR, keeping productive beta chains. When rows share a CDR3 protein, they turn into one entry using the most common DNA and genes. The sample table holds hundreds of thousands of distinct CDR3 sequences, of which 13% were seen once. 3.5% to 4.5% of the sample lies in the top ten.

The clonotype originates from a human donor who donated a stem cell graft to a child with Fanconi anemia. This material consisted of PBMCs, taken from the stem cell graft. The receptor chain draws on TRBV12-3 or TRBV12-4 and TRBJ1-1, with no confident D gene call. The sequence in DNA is TGTGCCAGCAGGGACGGGCAGAGCATGAACACTGAAGCTTTCTTT. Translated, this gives CASRDGQSMNTEAFF.